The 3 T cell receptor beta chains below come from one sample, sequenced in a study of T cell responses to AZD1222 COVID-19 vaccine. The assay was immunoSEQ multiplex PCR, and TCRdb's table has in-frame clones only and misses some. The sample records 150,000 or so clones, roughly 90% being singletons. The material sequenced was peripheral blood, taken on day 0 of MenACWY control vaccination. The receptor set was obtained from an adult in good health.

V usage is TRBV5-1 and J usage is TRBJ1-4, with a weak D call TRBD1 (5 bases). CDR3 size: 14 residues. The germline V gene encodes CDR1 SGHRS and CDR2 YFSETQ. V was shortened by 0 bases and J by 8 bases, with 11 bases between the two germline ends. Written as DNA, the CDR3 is TGCGCCAGCAGCTTGGCTGGGGGAGTCGAAAAACTGTTTTTT. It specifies CASSLAGGVEKLFF.

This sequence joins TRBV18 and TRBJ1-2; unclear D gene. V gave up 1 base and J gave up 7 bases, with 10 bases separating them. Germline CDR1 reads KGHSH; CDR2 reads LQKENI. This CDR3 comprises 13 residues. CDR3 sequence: CASSPQGEGGYTF. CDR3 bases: TGTGCCAGCTCACCACAGGGTGAGGGTGGCTACACCTTC.

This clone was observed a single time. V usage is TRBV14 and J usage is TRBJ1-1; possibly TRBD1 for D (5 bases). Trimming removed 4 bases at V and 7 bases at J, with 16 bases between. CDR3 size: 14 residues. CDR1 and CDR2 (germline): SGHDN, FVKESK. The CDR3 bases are TGTGCCAGCAGCCTACTTGGGGCGAGGGGTGAAGCTTTCTTT. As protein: CASSLLGARGEAFF. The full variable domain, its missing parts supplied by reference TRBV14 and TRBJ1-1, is EAGVTQFPSHSVIEKGQTVTLRCDPISGHDNLYWYRRVMGKEIKFLLHFVKESKQDESGMPNNRFLAERTGGTYSTLKVQPAELEDSGVYFCASSLLGARGEAFFGQGTRLTVV.